This T cell receptor (beta chain) stems from a study of CD4 T cells in relation to SARS-CoV-2 and coronaviruses. Study context: TCR beta CDR3s were sequenced after approximately 9-day antigen culture of PBMCs. No peptide or an HIV-1 Nef peptide pool served as negative control.

About this clone: The antigen is not known.

Unexposed donor CD4+ T cells date from about 2011-2018, before the COVID-19 pandemic. The cells were cultured for 10 days before CD4+ T cells were isolated. Cells permitting, SARS-CoV-2 S/N and four cold-coronavirus spikes were tested on unexposed-donor CD4+ T cells. Some clones are missing from TCRdb's copy, which holds only in-frame ones; the method was immunoSEQ multiplex PCR. The repertoire holds almost 30,000 clones, with about three quarters as singletons. Study-level points and caveats: No crossreactivity against non-spike viral proteins was tested here.

Trimming took 2 bases from V and 8 from J; bases not matched to a gene: 3. The CDR3 totals 15 residues. The germline V gene has CDR1 SGHTA and CDR2 FQGNSA. This chain uses TRBV7-2 with TRBJ1-4, with 12 nucleotides matching TRBD1. The sequence was obtained from a human donor in good health. Specimen: CD4+ T cells from PBMCs, cultured in vitro. The CDR3, as DNA: TGTGCCAGCAGCTTATGGGGGACAGGGGGCGAAAAACTGTTTTTT. Amino acid sequence: CASSLWGTGGEKLFF.